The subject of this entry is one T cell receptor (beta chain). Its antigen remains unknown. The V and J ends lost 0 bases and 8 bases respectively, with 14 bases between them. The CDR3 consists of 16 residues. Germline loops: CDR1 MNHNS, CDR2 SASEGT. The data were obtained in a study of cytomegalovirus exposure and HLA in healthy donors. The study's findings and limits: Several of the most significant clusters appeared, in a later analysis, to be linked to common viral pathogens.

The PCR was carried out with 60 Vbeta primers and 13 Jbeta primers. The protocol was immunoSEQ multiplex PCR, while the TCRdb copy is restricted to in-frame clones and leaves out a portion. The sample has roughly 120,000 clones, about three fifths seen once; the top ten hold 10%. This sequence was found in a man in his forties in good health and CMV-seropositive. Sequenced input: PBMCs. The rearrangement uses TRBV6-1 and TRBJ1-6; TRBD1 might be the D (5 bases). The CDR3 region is CASSEALQQADSPLHF. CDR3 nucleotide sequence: TGTGCCAGCAGTGAAGCGCTTCAACAGGCTGATTCACCCCTCCACTTT.